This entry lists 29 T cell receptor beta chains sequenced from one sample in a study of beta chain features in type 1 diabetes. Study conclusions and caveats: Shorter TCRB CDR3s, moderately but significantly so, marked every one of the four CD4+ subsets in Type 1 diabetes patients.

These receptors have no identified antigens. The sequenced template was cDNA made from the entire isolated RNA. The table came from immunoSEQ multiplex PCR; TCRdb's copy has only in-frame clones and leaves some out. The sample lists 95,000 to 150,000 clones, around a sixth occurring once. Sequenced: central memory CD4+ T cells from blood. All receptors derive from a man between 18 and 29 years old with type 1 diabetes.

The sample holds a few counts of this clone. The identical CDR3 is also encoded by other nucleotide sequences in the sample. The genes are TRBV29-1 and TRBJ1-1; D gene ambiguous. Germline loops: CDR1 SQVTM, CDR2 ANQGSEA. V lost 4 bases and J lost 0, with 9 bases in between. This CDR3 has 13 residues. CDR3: CSVGTELNTEAFF. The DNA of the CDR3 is TGCAGCGTTGGAACAGAACTGAACACTGAAGCTTTCTTT.

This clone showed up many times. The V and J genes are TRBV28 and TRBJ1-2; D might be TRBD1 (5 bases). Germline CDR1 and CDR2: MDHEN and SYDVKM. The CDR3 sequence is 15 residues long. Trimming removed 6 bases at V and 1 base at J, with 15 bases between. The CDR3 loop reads CASSFLGHNNYGYTF. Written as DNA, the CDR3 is TGTGCCAGCAGCTTTTTAGGACACAATAACTATGGCTACACCTTC.

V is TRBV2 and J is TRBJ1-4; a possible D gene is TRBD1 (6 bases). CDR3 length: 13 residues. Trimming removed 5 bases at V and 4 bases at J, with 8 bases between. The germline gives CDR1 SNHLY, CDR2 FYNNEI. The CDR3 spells CASSLQGNEKLFF. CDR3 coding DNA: TGTGCCAGCAGTCTACAGGGTAATGAAAAACTGTTTTTT.

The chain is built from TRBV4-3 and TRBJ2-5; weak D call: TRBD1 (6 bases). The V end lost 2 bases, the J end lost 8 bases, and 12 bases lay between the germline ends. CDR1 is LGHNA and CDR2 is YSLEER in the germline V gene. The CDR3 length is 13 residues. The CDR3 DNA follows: TGCGCCAGCAGCCAAAACGACAGGCTAACCCAGTACTTC. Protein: CASSQNDRLTQYF.

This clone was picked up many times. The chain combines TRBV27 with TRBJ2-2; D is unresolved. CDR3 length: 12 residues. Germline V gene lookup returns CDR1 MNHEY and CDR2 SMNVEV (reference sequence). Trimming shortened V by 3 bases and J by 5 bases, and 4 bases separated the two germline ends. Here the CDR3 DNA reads TGTGCCAGCAGTTTTGTTACCGGGGAGCTGTTTTTT. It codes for CASSFVTGELFF.

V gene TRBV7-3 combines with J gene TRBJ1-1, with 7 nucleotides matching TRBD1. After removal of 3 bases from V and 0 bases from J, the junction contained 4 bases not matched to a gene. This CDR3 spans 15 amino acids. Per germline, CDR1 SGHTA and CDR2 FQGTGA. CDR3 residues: CASSFLQGMNTEAFF. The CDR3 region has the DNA TGTGCCAGCAGCTTCCTACAGGGGATGAACACTGAAGCTTTCTTT.

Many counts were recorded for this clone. The CDR3 here is CASSFSATEAFF. The CDR3 nucleotides read TGTGCCAGCAGCTTTTCAGCCACTGAAGCTTTCTTT. The V and J genes are TRBV7-9 and TRBJ1-1; no definite D call. CDR3 length: 12 residues. Germline V gene sequence: CDR1 SEHNR, CDR2 FQNEAQ (reference sequence). V gave up 3 bases and J gave up 4 bases, with 6 bases separating them.

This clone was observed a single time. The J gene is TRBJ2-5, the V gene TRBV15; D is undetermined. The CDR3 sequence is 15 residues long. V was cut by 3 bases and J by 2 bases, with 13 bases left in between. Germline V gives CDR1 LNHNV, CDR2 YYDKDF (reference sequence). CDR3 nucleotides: TGTGCCACCAGCAGGCCTGGTGCGAGGCAAGAGACCCAGTACTTC. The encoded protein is CATSRPGARQETQYF.

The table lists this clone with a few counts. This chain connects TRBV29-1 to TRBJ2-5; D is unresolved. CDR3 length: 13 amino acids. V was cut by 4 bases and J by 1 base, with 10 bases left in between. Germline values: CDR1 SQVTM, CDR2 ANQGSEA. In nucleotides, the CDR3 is TGCAGCGTTGTTTTGGGGATCCAAGAGACCCAGTACTTC. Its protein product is CSVVLGIQETQYF.

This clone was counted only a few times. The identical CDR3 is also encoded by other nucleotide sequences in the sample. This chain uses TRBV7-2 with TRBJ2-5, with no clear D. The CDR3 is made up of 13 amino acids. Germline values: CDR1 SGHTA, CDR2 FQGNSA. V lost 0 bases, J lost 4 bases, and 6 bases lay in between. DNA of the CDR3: TGTGCCAGCAGCTTAGCGTACCCAGAGACCCAGTACTTC. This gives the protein CASSLAYPETQYF.

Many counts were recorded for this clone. In DNA form, the CDR3 reads TGTGCCACCAGCAACTATGGCTACACCTTC. It codes for CATSNYGYTF. The V call is TRBV15, the J call TRBJ1-2; D is unresolved. The ends were cut back, 4 bases at V and 3 bases at J, with 0 bases in the middle. CDR3 size: 10 residues. Germline V CDR1 and CDR2: LNHNV, YYDKDF (reference sequence).

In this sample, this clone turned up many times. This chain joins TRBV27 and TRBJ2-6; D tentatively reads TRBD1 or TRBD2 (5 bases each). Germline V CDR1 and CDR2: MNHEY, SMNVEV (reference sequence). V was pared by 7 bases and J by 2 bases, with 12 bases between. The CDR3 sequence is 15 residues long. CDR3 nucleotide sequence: TGTGCCAGCACCAACGGGGCAGCTGGGGCCAACGTCCTGACTTTC. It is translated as CASTNGAAGANVLTF. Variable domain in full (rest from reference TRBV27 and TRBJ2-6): EAQVTQNPRYLITVTGKKLTVTCSQNMNHEYMSWYRQDPGLGLRQIYYSMNVEVTDKGDVPEGYKVSRKEKRNFPLILESPSPNQTSLYFCASTNGAAGANVLTFGAGSRLTVL.

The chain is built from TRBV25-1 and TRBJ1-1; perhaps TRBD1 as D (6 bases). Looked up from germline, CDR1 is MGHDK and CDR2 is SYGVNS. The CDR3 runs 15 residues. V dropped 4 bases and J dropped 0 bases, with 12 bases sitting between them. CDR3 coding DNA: TGTGCCAGCAGTGGCTCCGGGACACTGAACACTGAAGCTTTCTTT. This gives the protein CASSGSGTLNTEAFF.

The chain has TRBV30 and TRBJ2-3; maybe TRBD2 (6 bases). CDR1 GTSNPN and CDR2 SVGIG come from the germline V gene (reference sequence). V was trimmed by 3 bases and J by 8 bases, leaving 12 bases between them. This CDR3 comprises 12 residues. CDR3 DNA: TGTGCCTGGAGGACTTCCGGGGGTACGCAGTATTTT. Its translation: CAWRTSGGTQYF.

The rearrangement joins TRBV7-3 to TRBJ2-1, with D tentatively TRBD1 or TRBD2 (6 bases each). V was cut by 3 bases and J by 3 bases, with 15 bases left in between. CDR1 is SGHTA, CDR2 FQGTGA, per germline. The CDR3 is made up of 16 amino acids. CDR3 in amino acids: CASSLGGYRLYNEQFF. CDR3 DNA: TGTGCCAGCAGCTTGGGGGGCTACCGACTCTACAATGAGCAGTTCTTC.

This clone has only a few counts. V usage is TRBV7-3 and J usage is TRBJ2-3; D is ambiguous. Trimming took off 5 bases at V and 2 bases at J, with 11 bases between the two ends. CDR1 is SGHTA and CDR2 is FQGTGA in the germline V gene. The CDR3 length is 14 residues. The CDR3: CASSDSRLTDTQYF. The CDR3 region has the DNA TGTGCCAGCAGCGACTCGCGACTCACAGATACGCAGTATTTT.

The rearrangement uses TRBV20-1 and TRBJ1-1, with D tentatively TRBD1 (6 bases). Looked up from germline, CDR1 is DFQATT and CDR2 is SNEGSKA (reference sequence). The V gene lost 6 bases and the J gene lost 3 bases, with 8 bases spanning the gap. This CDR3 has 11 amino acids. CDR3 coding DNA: TGCAGTGCCAGGGGTTACACTGAAGCTTTCTTT. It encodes CSARGYTEAFF.

The chain's CDR3 is CASSPGQGPYEQYF. Written as DNA, the CDR3 is TGTGCCAGCAGCCCAGGACAGGGACCCTACGAGCAGTACTTC. This sequence joins TRBV5-6 and TRBJ2-7; 8 nucleotides agree with TRBD1. The V segment lost 4 bases and the J segment 2 bases; nucleotides outside the gene matches: 5. This CDR3 is built from 14 residues. Germline lookup yields CDR1 SGHDT and CDR2 YYEEEE.

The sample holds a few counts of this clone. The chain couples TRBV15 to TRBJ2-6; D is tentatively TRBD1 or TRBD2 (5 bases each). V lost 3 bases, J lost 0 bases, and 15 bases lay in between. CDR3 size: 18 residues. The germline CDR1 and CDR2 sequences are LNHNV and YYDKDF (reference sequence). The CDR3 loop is CATSRQGVAGSGANVLTF. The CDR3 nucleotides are TGTGCCACCAGCAGGCAGGGAGTGGCTGGCTCTGGGGCCAACGTCCTGACTTTC.

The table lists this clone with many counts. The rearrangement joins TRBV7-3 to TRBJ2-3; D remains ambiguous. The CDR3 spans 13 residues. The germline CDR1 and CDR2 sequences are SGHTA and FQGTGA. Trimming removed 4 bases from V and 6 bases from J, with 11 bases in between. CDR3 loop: CASSWDNGDTQYF. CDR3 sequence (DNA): TGTGCCAGCAGCTGGGATAATGGGGATACGCAGTATTTT.

The CDR3 loop reads CASSPQGGAYEQYF. In DNA, the CDR3 is TGTGCCAGCAGTCCGCAAGGGGGGGCCTACGAGCAGTACTTC. J is TRBJ2-7 and V is TRBV27, with a weak D call TRBD2 (7 bases). Germline V gene sequence: CDR1 MNHEY, CDR2 SMNVEV (reference sequence). This CDR3 has 14 amino acids. V was shortened by 5 bases and J by 2 bases, with 13 bases between the two germline ends.

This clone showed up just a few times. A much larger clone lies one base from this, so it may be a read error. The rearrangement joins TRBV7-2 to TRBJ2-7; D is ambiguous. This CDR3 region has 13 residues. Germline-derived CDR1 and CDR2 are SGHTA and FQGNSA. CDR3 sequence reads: CSSSFIQSYEQYF. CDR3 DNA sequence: TGTTCCAGCAGCTTTATTCAGTCCTACGAGCAGTACTTC.

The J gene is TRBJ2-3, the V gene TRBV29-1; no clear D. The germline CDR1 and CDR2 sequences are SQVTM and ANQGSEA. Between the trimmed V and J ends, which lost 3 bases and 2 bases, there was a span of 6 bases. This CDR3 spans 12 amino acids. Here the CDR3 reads CSVEPATDTQYF. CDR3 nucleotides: TGCAGCGTTGAGCCAGCCACAGATACGCAGTATTTT.

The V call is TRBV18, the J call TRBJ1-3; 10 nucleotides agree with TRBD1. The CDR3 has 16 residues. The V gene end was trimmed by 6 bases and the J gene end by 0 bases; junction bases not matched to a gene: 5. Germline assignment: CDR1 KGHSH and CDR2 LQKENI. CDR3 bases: TGTGCCAGCTCCGGGACAGGGGTTCGCTCTGGAAACACCATATATTTT. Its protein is CASSGTGVRSGNTIYF.

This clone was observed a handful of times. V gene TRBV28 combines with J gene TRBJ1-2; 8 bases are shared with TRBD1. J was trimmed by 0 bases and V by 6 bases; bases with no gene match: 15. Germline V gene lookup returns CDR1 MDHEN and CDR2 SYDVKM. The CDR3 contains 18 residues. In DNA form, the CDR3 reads TGTGCCAGCAGAATTCGGACAGGGCGCGTTCGCGCTAACTATGGCTACACCTTC. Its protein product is CASRIRTGRVRANYGYTF.

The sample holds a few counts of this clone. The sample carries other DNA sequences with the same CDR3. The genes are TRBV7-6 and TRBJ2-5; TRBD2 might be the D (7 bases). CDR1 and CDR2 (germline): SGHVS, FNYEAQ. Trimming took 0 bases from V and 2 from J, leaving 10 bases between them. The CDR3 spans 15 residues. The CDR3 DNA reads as TGTGCCAGCAGCTTAGCGGGGGGGCATCAAGAGACCCAGTACTTC. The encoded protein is CASSLAGGHQETQYF.

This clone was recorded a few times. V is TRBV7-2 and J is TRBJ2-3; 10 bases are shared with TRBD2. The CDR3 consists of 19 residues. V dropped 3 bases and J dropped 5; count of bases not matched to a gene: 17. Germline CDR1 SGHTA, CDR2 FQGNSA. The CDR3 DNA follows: TGTGCCAGCAGCTTTAGGATACTAGCGGGGATGCCTGGGGGAGATACGCAGTATTTT. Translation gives CASSFRILAGMPGGDTQYF. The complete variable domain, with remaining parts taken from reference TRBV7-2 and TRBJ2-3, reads GAGVSQSPSNKVTEKGKDVELRCDPISGHTALYWYRQSLGQGLEFLIYFQGNSAPDKSGLPSDRFSAERTGGSVSTLTIQRTQQEDSAVYLCASSFRILAGMPGGDTQYFGPGTRLTVL.

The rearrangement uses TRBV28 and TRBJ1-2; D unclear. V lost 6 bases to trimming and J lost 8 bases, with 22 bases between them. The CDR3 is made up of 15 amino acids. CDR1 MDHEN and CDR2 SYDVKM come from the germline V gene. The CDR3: CASSTSGRMAWGYTF. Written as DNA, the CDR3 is TGTGCCAGCAGCACAAGCGGTCGTATGGCGTGGGGCTACACCTTC.

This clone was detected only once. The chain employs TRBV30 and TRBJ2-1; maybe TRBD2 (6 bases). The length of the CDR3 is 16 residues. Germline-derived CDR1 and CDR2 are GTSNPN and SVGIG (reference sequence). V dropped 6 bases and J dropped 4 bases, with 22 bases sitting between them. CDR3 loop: CACTPLGTGRYNEQFF. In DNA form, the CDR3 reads TGTGCCTGTACTCCCCTCGGCACCGGGAGATACAATGAGCAGTTCTTC.